This T cell receptor (beta chain) was recorded in a study of blood T cell repertoires in COVID-19. Study-level information: Spain, Italy and the United States supplied samples that represented acute and convalescent COVID-19. The analysed material was cDNA or gDNA that came from T cells, B-cell-depleted T cells, or PBMCs.

Sequencing used immunoSEQ multiplex PCR; TCRdb keeps in-frame clones, though not all of them. The sample has roughly 180,000 clones, 65% to 85% seen once. The participants were between 18 and 89 years old and came from under 25 US areas. Donors were grouped by their self-reported clinical history. This CDR3 has 15 amino acids. The junction had 5 bases not matched to a gene; V was cut back by 3 bases and J by 3 bases. Per germline, CDR1 MDHEN and CDR2 SYDVKM. The source of this sequence is a woman between 50 and 59 years old in a cohort exposed to, infected with or recovered from COVID-19 (not recorded which). The sequenced sample was PBMCs or T cells enriched from blood (not recorded which). The V call is TRBV28, the J call TRBJ2-7; 10 positions agree with TRBD1. In DNA form, the CDR3 reads TGTGCCAGCAGTTTCGGGGGGACAGGGGACTACGAGCAGTACTTC. This gives the protein CASSFGGTGDYEQYF.